Included here is one T cell receptor (beta chain) sequence, with context. The clone's antigen remains unknown. Base quality data are lacking; no much larger clone is found one base away. The CDR3 regions of human TCRbeta chains were analyzed by immunosequencing. The original pipeline was this. TCRs in the repertoires were matched against a reference library of SARS-CoV-2-specific TCRs that had been generated with the MIRA antigen-specificity platform. Breadth was defined as the fraction of unique TCRs that were SARS-CoV-2-associated. Depth was defined as the fraction of total T cells that were SARS-CoV-2-associated. Using the MIRA data, every spike-specific TCR was mapped to the spike region that the TCR reacted to and assigned to either a CD4 or a CD8 class. Log10-transformed breadth and depth values were compared by one-way ANOVA with Sidak's multiple comparisons tests. TCRdb stores this immuneACCESS table with in-frame sequences only. Part of the clones is absent; in the studies checked, under half of the shortfall reflects unresolved V genes, and no reason is known for the rest. That table is the source of V, J and clone size, and D and trimming were worked out from the DNA. The sample records roughly 100,000 clones, 89% of which are singletons. The ten largest clonotypes hold 35% to 50% of the sample.

The sample originates from a study of T cell responses to AZD1222 COVID-19 vaccine (dated by TCRdb to 2020 to 2022). Looking at the study overall: A total of 233 trial participants underwent TCR sequencing, of whom approximately 210 received two doses of AZD1222 and 26 received two doses of the MenACWY control vaccine. Trial participants were enrolled by age into 18-55, 56-69 and 70-plus year subgroups, with 148, 28 and 57 TCR-sequenced participants respectively. What the research found in general, with its limitations: After two AZD1222 doses, both the breadth and the depth of spike-specific TCRs were significantly higher than at day 0 and than in MenACWY recipients. Reportedly, almost half of the unique spike-specific TCRs recognized epitopes lying outside the regions that are mutated in the B.1.351 and B.1.1.7 variants. The 56-69-year group was small, and its depth increase did not reach significance, likely because of low power. CD4 TCRs associated with the vaccine covered the entire spike protein, and the dominant responses were in regions 160-218 and 743-854. Because no day 14 peak-response samples were available, repertoires were characterized only after the peak T cell response. Conclusions about previously exposed vaccinees were limited because only a handful of AZD1222 recipients were SARS-CoV-2 seropositive at baseline. Participants were mostly white British and included more females than males, and it was suggested by the authors that clonal diversity may have been underestimated.

The time point label, read with the paper, signifies: about 28 days (+/-7) after the second vaccine dose. AZD1222 recipients given second doses at about 4 weeks or at about 12 weeks were pooled, since spike-specific TCR depth and breadth were not found to differ between the two schedules. Samples from vaccinated people were obtained from the UK trials COV001 and COV002, which included a single-blind randomized controlled phase 2/3 trial of AZD1222 (ChAdOx1 nCoV-19) in healthy adults. For TCRbeta chain sequencing, PBMC samples from trial participants were taken at day 0 and at day 28 after the second dose. The origin of this receptor is an adult who received the AZD1222 COVID-19 vaccine. Source: peripheral blood, taken 28 days after the second AZD1222 dose.

The nucleotide sequence is TGCGCCAGCAGCCTGTCAGGGCCGGGAAACACCATATATTTT. This codes for CASSLSGPGNTIYF. The chain employs TRBV5-1 and TRBJ1-3, with TRBD1 perhaps the D gene, on 5 matching bases. Between the V and J ends, shortened by 4 bases and 4 bases respectively, the junction contains 12 bases. Including the terminal cysteine and phenylalanine, the CDR3 comprises 14 residues. Only CDR3 DNA is held: 42 bases, read in frame from base 1. From a lookup of the germline V gene, CDR1 and CDR2 are SGHRS and YFSETQ. The full variable domain, completed from the reference TRBV5-1 and TRBJ1-3 proteins outside the CDR3, reads KAGVTQTPRYLIKTRGQQVTLSCSPISGHRSVSWYQQTPGQGLQFLFEYFSETQRNKGNFPGRFSGRQFSNSRSEMNVSTLELGDSALYLCASSLSGPGNTIYFGEGSWLTVV.